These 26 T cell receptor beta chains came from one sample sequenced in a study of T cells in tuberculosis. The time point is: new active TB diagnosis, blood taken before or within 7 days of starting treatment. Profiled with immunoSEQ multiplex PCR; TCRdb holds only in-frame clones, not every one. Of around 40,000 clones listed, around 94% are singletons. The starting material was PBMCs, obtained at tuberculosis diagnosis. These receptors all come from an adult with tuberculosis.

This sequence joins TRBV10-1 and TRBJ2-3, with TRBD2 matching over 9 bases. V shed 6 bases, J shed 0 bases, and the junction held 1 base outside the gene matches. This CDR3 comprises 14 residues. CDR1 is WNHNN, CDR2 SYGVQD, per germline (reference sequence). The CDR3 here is CASSSGGSTDTQYF. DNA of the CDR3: TGCGCCAGCAGCAGCGGGGGGAGCACAGATACGCAGTATTTT.

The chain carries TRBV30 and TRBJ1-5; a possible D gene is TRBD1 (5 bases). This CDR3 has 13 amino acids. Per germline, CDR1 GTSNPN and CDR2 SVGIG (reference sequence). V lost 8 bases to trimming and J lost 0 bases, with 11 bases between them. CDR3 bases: TGTGCCCAGGGTAGGGATAGCAATCAGCCCCAGCATTTT. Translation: CAQGRDSNQPQHF.

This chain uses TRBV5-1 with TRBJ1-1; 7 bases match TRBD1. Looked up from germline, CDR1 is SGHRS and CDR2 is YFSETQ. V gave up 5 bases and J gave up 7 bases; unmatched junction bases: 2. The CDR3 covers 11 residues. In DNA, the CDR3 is TGCGCCAGCAGAGGGACAGTTGAAGCTTTCTTT. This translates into CASRGTVEAFF.

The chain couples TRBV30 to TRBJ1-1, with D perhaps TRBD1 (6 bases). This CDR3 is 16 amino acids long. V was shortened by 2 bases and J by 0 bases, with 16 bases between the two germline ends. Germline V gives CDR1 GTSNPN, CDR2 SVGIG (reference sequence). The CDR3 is CAWSKGVSGMNTEAFF. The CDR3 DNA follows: TGTGCCTGGAGTAAGGGGGTGTCGGGAATGAACACTGAAGCTTTCTTT.

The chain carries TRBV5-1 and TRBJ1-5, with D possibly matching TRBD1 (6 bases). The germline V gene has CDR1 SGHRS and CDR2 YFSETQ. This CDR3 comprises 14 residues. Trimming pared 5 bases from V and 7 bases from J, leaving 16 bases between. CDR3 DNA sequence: TGCGCCAGCAGTTTCAGGGGAGAGGGGCAGCCCCAGCATTTT. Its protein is CASSFRGEGQPQHF.

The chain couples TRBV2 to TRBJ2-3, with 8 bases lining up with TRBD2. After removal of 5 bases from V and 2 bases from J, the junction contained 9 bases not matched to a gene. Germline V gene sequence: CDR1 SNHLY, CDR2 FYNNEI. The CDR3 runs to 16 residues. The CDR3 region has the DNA TGTGCCAGCAGTCTCCTCCGGACTAGCCCCACAGATACGCAGTATTTT. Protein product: CASSLLRTSPTDTQYF.

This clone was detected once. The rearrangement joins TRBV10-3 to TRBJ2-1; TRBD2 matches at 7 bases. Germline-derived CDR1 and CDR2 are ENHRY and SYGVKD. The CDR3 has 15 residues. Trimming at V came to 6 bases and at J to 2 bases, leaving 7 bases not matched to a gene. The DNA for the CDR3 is TGTGCCATCAGGCGTGGGGGGGTAACCTACAATGAGCAGTTCTTC. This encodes CAIRRGGVTYNEQFF.

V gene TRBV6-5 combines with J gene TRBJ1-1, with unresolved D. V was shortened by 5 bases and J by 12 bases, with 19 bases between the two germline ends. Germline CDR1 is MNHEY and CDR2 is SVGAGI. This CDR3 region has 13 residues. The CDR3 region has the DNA TGTGCCAGCAGTCCCCGACGCTACGAGGAAACTTTCTTT. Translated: CASSPRRYEETFF.

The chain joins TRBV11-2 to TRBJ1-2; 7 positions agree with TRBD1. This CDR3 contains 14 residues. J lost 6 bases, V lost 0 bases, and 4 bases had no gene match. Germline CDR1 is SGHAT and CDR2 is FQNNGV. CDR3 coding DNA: TGTGCCAGCAGCTTAGATCGGGGGACAGATGGCTACACCTTC. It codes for CASSLDRGTDGYTF. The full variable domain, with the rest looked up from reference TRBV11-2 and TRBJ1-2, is EAGVAQSPRYKIIEKRQSVAFWCNPISGHATLYWYQQILGQGPKLLIQFQNNGVVDDSQLPKDRFSAERLKGVDSTLKIQPAKLEDSAVYLCASSLDRGTDGYTFGSGTRLTVV.

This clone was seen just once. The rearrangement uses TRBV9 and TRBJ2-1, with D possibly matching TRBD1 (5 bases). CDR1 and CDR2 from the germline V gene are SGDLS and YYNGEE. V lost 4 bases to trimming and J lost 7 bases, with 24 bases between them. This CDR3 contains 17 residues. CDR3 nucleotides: TGTGCCAGCAGCCCCCGCCCGCTGCAGGGCGGTGGGAATGAGCAGTTCTTC. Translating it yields CASSPRPLQGGGNEQFF.

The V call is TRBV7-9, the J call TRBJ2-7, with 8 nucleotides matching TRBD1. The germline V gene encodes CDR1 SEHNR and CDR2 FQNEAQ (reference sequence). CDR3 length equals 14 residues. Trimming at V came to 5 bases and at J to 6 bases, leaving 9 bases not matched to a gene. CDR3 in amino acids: CASSARQGTGEQYF. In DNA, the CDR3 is TGTGCCAGCAGCGCAAGACAGGGGACGGGCGAGCAGTACTTC.

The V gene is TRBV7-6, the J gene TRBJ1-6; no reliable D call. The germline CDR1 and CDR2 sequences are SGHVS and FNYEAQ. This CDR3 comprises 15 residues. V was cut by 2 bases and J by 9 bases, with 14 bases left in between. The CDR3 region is CASSLLEGQSSPLHF. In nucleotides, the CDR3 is TGTGCCAGCAGCTTACTTGAGGGTCAGAGTTCACCCCTCCACTTT.

DNA for the CDR3: TGCAGCGTAGACAGGGGGACGAACACTGAAGCTTTCTTT. Amino acid sequence: CSVDRGTNTEAFF. The V gene is TRBV29-1, the J gene TRBJ1-1, with 9 bases identical to TRBD1. V lost 6 bases and J lost 1; bases outside the gene matches: 3. Germline V gives CDR1 SQVTM, CDR2 ANQGSEA. This CDR3 region has 13 residues.

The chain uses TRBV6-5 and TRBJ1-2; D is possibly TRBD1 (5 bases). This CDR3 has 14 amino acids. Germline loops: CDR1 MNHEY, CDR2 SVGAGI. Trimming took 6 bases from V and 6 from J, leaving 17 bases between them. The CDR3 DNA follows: TGTGCCAGCAGAAATAGGGGTCTGGCGCATGGCTACACCTTC. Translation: CASRNRGLAHGYTF.

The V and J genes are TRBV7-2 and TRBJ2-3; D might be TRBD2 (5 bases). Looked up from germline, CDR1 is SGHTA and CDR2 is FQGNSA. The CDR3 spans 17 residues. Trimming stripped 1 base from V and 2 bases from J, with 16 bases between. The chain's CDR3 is CASSLGRAGVLTDTQYF. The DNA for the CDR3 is TGTGCCAGCAGCTTAGGGCGGGCAGGCGTCCTCACAGATACGCAGTATTTT. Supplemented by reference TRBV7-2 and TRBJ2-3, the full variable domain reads GAGVSQSPSNKVTEKGKDVELRCDPISGHTALYWYRQSLGQGLEFLIYFQGNSAPDKSGLPSDRFSAERTGGSVSTLTIQRTQQEDSAVYLCASSLGRAGVLTDTQYFGPGTRLTVL.

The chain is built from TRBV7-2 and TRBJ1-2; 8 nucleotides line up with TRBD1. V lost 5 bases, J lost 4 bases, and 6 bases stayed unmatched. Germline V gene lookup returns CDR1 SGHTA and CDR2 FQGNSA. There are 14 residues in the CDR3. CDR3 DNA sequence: TGTGCCAGCAGCCCCTCGACAGGGGCCTATGGCTACACCTTC. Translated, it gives CASSPSTGAYGYTF.

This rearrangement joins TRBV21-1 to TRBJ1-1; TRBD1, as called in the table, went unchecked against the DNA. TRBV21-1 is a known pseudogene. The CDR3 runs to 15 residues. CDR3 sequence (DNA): TGTGCCAGCAGCAAACCAAAAGAGAGGGGGCTTAGAGCTTTCTTT. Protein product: CASSKPKERGLRAFF.

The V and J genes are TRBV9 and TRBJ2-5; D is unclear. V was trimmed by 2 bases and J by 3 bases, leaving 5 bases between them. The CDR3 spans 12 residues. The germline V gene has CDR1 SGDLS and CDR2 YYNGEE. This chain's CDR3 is CASSVFKETQYF. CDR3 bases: TGTGCCAGCAGCGTTTTCAAAGAGACCCAGTACTTC. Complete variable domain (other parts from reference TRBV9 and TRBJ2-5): DSGVTQTPKHLITATGQRVTLRCSPRSGDLSVYWYQQSLDQGLQFLIQYYNGEERAKGNILERFSAQQFPDLHSELNLSSLELGDSALYFCASSVFKETQYFGPGTRLLVL.

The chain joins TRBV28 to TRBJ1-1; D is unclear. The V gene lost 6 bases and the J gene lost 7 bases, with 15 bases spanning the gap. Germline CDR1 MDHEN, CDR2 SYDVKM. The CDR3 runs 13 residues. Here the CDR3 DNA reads TGTGCCAGCAGACGGCCATTCCGGGGTGAAGCTTTCTTT. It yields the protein CASRRPFRGEAFF.

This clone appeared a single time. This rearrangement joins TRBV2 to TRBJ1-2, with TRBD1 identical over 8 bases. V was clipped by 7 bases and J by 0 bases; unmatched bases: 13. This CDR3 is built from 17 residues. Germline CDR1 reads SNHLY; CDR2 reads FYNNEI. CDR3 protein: CASTDRTGRLANYGYTF. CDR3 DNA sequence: TGTGCCAGCACTGATCGGACAGGGCGATTAGCTAACTATGGCTACACCTTC.

In nucleotides, the CDR3 is TGCAGCGTCAGGACAGATACGCAGTATTTT. Amino acids: CSVRTDTQYF. The chain joins TRBV29-1 to TRBJ2-3; D is ambiguous. Trimming stripped 6 bases from V and 3 bases from J, with 4 bases between. Germline-derived CDR1 and CDR2 are SQVTM and ANQGSEA. CDR3 size: 10 residues.

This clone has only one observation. For the CDR3, the DNA is TGCAGCGTCAAAGGCGGGACAGGGGATGACGAGCAGTACTTC. Amino acids: CSVKGGTGDDEQYF. The rearrangement links TRBV29-1 to TRBJ2-7, with TRBD1 matching 10 bases. Germline CDR1 reads SQVTM; CDR2 reads ANQGSEA. The junction had 10 bases not matched to a gene; V was cut back by 6 bases and J by 5 bases. This CDR3 is built from 14 residues.

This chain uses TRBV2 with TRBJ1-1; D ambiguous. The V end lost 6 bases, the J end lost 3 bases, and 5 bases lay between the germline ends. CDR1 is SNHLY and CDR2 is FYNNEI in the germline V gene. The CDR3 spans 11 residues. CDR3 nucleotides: TGTGCCAGCAGCCCAGACACTGAAGCTTTCTTT. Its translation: CASSPDTEAFF.

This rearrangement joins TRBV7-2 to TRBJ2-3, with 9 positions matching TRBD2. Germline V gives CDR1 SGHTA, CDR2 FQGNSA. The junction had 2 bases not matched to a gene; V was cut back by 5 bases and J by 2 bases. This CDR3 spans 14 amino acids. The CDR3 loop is CASSERGATDTQYF. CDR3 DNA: TGTGCCAGCAGCGAGCGGGGGGCCACAGATACGCAGTATTTT.

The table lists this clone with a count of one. CDR3 protein: CASNGKGVANEKLFF. In DNA form, the CDR3 reads TGTGCCAGCAATGGAAAGGGGGTTGCTAATGAAAAACTGTTTTTT. This chain connects TRBV6-6 to TRBJ1-4; D may be TRBD1 (6 bases). CDR1 and CDR2 from the germline V gene are MNHNY and SVGAGI (reference sequence). Trimming left V 7 bases short and J 3 bases short, with 15 bases between. The CDR3 totals 15 residues.

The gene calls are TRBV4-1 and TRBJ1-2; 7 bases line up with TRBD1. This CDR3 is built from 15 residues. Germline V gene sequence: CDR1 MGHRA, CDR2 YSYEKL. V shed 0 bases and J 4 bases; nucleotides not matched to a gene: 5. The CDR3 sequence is CASSQDGTARYGYTF. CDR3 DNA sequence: TGCGCCAGCAGCCAAGACGGGACAGCGCGCTATGGCTACACCTTC.